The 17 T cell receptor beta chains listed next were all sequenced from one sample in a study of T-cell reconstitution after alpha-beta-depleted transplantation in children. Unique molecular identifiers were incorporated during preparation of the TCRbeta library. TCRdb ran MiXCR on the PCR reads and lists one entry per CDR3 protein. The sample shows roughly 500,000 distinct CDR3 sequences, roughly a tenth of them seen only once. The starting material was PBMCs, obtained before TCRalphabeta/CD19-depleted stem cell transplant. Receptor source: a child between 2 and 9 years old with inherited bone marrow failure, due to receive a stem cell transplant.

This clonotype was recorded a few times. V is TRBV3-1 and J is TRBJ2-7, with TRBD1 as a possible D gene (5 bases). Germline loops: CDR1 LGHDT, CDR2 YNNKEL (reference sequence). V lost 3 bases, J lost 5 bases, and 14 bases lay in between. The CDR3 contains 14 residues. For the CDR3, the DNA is TGTGCCAGCAGCCATAGGGGTCGTAAAGACGAGCAGTACTTC. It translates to CASSHRGRKDEQYF.

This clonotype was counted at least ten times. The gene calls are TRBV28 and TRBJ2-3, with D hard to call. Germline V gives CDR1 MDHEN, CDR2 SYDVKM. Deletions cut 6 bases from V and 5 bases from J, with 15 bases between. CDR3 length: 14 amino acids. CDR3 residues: CASRNPSGLDTQYF. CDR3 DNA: TGTGCCAGCAGGAACCCTTCAGGTTTAGATACGCAGTATTTT.

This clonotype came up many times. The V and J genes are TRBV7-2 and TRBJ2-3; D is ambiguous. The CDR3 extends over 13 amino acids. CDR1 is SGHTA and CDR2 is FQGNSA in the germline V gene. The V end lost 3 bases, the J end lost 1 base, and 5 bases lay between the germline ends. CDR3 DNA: TGTGCCAGCAGCTTCACAGGCACAGATACGCAGTATTTT. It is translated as CASSFTGTDTQYF.

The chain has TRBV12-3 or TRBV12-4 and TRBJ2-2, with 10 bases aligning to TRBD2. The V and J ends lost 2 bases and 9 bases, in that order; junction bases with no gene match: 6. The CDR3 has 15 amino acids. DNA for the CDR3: TGTGCCAGCAGTTTACTACGGACTAGCGGAAGGGAGCTGTTTTTT. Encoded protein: CASSLLRTSGRELFF.

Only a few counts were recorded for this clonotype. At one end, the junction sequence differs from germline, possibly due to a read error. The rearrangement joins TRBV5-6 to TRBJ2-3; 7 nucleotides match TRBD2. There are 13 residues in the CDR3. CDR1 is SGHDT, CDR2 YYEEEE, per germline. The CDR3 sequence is CASNLLAGDTQYF. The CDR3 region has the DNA TGTGCCAGCAACTTGTTAGCGGGAGATACGCAGTATTTT.

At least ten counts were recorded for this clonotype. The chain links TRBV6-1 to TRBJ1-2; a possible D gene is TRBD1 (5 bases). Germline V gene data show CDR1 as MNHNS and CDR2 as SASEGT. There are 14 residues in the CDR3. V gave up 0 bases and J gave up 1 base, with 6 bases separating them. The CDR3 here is CASSEAGGNYGYTF. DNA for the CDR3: TGTGCCAGCAGTGAAGCCGGGGGTAACTATGGCTACACCTTC.

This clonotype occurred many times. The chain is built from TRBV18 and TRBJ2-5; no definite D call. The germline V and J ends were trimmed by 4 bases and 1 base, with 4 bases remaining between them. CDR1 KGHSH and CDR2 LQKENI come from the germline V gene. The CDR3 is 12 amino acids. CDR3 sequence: CASSRPQETQYF. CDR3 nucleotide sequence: TGTGCCAGCTCACGGCCCCAAGAGACCCAGTACTTC.

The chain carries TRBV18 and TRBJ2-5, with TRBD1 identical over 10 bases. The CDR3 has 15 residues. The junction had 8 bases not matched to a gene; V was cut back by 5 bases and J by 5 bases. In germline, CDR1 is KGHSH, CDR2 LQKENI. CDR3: CASSGPGTGVETQYF. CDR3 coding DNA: TGTGCCAGCTCAGGTCCCGGGACAGGGGTCGAGACCCAGTACTTC.

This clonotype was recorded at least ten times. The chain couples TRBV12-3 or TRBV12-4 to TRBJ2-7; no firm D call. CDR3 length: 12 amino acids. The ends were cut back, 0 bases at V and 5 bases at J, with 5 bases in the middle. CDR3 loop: CASSLALDEQYF. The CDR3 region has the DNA TGTGCCAGCAGTTTAGCGCTCGACGAGCAGTACTTC.

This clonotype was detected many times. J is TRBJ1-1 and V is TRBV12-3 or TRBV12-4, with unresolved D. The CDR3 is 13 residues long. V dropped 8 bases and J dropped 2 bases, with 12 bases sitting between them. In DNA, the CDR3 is TGTGCCAGCCCGACTGATCACAACACTGAAGCTTTCTTT. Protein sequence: CASPTDHNTEAFF.

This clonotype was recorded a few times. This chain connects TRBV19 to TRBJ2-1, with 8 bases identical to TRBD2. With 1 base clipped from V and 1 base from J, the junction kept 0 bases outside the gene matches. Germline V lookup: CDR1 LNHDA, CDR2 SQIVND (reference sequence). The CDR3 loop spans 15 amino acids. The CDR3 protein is CASSIAGGSYNEQFF. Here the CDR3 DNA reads TGTGCCAGTAGTATAGCGGGAGGGTCCTACAATGAGCAGTTCTTC. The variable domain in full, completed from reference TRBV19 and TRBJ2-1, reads DGGITQSPKYLFRKEGQNVTLSCEQNLNHDAMYWYRQDPGQGLRLIYYSQIVNDFQKGDIAEGYSVSREKKESFPLTVTSAQKNPTAFYLCASSIAGGSYNEQFFGPGTRLTVL.

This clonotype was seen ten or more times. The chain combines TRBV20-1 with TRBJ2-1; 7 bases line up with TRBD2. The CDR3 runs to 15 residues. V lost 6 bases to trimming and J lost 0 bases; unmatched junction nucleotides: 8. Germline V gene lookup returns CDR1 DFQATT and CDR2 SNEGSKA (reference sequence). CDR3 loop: CSAERDYSSYNEQFF. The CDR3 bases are TGCAGTGCCGAAAGGGACTACAGCTCCTACAATGAGCAGTTCTTC.

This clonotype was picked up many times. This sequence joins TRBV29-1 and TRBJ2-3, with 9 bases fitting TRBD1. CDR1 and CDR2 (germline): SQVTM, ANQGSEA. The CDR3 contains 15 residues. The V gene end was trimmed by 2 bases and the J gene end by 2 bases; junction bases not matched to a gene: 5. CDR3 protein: CSVEYHRGHTDTQYF. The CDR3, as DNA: TGCAGCGTTGAATATCACAGGGGGCACACAGATACGCAGTATTTT.

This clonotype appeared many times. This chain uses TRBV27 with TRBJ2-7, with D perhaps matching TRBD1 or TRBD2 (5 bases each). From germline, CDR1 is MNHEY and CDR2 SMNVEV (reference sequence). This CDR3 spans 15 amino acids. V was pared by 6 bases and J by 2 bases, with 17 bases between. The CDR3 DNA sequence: TGTGCCAGCAGGCCGTCCCCGGGGACCCCCTACGAGCAGTACTTC. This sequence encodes CASRPSPGTPYEQYF.

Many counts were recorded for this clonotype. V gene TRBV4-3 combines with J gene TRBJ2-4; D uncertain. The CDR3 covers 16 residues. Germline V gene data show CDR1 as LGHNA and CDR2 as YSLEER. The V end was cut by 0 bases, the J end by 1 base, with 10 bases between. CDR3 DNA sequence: TGCGCCAGCAGCCAAGACATCGTTCTCGCCAAAAACATTCAGTACTTC. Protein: CASSQDIVLAKNIQYF.

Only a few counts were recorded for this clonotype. The CDR3 protein is CASSLVNGGVREAFF. The CDR3 DNA reads TGTGCCAGCAGCTTAGTGAACGGTGGGGTCCGTGAAGCTTTCTTT. The chain carries TRBV11-2 and TRBJ1-1; no reliable D call. Germline V gives CDR1 SGHAT, CDR2 FQNNGV. The CDR3 consists of 15 residues. The V and J ends lost 1 base and 7 bases respectively, with 16 bases between them.

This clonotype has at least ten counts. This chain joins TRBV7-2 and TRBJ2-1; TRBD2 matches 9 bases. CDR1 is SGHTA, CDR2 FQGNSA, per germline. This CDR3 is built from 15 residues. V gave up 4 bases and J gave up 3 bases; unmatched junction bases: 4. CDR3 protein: CASSSSSGVYNEQFF. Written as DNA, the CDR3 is TGTGCCAGCAGCTCCTCTAGCGGGGTCTACAATGAGCAGTTCTTC.